This TCR beta chain was found in a study of technical replicates of blood from a handful of donors (dated by TCRdb to between 2016 and 2019). Remarks on this clone: This clone's antigen is unknown. No quality values exist for individual bases; no much larger clone is one base distant.

Library preparation was by the immunoSEQ multiplex PCR assay. This is the immuneACCESS table as TCRdb keeps it, with only in-frame sequences that have V and J called. A part of the clones is gone; compared with another copy, unresolved V genes explain less than half, and the rest is unexplained. The sample yields roughly 80,000 clones; about 88% were counted once. The ten largest clones capture under 0.5% of the sample. From cysteine to phenylalanine, the CDR3 is 15 amino acids long. Left in the record is the CDR3 DNA by itself, 45 bases read in frame from the first base. A distance of 8 bases separates the germline ends of V and J, which lose 0 bases and 1 base respectively. According to the germline V gene, CDR1 reads SGDLS and CDR2 reads YYNGEE.

Sequenced sample: T cells isolated from PBMCs. Recombination joined TRBV9 with TRBJ1-5, and TRBD1 may be the D gene, going by 6 matching bases. This clonotype was sampled from a human donor in good health. The DNA sequence is TGTGCCAGCAGCGTAGATGGACAGAGCAATCAGCCCCAGCATTTT. Protein translation: CASSVDGQSNQPQHF.